Listed here is a single T cell receptor (beta chain). The source of the sample is a study of cytomegalovirus exposure and HLA in healthy donors. Sequenced by immunoSEQ multiplex PCR; TCRdb stores in-frame clones only, minus some. The table has about 57,000 clones, approximately 93% seen once. This CDR3 has 17 amino acids. J gave up 0 bases and V 1 base, and 8 bases lay outside the gene matches. Germline CDR1 and CDR2: SGHTA and FQGNSA. This receptor was obtained from a woman aged 18-29 years in good health and CMV-seronegative. The gene calls are TRBV7-2 and TRBJ1-1, with 7 bases aligning to TRBD1. Sequenced sample: PBMCs. CDR3 nucleotide sequence: TGTGCCAGCAGCTTAGGACAGGGAGAACCGCTGAACACTGAAGCTTTCTTT. Encoded protein: CASSLGQGEPLNTEAFF.